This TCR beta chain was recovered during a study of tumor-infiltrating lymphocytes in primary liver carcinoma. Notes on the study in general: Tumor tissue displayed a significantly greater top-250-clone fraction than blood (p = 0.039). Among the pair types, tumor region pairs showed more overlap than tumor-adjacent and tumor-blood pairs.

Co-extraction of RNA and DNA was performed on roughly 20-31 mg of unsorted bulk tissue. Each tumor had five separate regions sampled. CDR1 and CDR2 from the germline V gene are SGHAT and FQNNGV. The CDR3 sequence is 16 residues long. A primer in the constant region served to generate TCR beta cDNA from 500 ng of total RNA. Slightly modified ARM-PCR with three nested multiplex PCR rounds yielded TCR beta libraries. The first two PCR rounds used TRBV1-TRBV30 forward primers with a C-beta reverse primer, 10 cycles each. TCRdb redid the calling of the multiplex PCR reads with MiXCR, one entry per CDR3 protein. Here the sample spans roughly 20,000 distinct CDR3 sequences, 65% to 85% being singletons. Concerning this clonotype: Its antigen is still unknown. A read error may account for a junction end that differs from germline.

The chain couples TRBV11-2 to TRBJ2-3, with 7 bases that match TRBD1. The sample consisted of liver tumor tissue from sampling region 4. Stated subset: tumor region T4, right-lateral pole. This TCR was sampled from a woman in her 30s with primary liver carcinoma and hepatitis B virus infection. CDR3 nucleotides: TGTGCCAGTAGCCGGATGCGACAGGGAAGGGGAGATACGCAGTATTTC. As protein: CASSRMRQGRGDTQYF.